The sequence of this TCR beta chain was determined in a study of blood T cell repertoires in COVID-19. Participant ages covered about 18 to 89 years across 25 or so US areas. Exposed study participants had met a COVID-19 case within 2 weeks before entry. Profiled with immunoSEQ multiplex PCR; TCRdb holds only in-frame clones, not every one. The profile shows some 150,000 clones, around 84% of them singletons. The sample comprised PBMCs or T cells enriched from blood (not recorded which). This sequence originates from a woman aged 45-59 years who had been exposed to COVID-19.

CDR3 amino acids: CASSLGDSTNQPQHF. For the CDR3, the DNA is TGCGCCAGCAGCTTGGGCGACTCTACTAATCAGCCCCAGCATTTT. V usage is TRBV5-1 and J usage is TRBJ1-5; D not certain. The CDR3 runs to 15 residues. Germline V gene data show CDR1 as SGHRS and CDR2 as YFSETQ. Trimming stripped 0 bases from V and 4 bases from J, with 11 bases between.